The T cell receptor (beta chain) under discussion was sequenced for a study of radiotherapy plus CTLA-4 blockade in lung cancer. The ends were cut back, 0 bases at V and 2 bases at J, with 10 bases in the middle. The CDR3 has 15 residues. Per germline, CDR1 MNHEY and CDR2 SVGAGI. TCRdb keeps only in-frame clones here, not all; method: immunoSEQ multiplex PCR. The sample records roughly 100,000 clones, 85% to 90% being singletons. V and J are TRBV6-5 and TRBJ2-5; no firm D call. Sequences were derived from peripheral blood, sampled from a patient treated with radiotherapy plus ipilimumab. This receptor was taken from a human donor with non-small cell lung cancer that progressed on radiotherapy plus ipilimumab. Some clones in this sample may be carry-over from other donors' samples. The CDR3 DNA follows: TGTGCCAGCAGTTACTCAACCGGCAGTCAAGAGACCCAGTACTTC. Translating it yields CASSYSTGSQETQYF.